These T cell receptor beta chains were read from a single sample in a study of PD-L1 blockade in urothelial cancer. TCRdb's table, derived via immunoSEQ multiplex PCR, lists solely in-frame clones and lacks some. This table has more than 95,000 clones, 75% to 90% appearing once. The sample was PBMCs, taken around atezolizumab (anti-PD-L1) treatment. Source of these receptors: a man aged 55 to 70 with urothelial cancer. The CDR3 runs from the conserved cysteine through the conserved F or W. D genes are given only for firm matches. The size entry is marked missing in some rows and otherwise reads once, few, many or a size class.

J gene	V gene	clone size	D gene	CDR3 DNA	CDR3 protein
TRBJ2-7	TRBV10-3	-	-	TGTGCCACCCAGGTGGACAGTTACGAGCAGTACTTC	CATQVDSYEQYF
TRBJ2-7	TRBV7-9	-	TRBD2	TGTGCCAGCAGCGCCGGCCCCGGGACTAGCGGGAGACACGAGCAGTACTTC	CASSAGPGTSGRHEQYF
TRBJ2-2	TRBV18	-	TRBD1	TGTGCCAGCTCACCACCGACAGGGCTCGCGAACACCGGGGAGCTGTTTTTT	CASSPPTGLANTGELFF
TRBJ2-5	TRBV30	-	-	TGTGCCTGGAGTTACGGGAGTAACCAAGAGACCCAGTACTTC	CAWSYGSNQETQYF
TRBJ1-2	TRBV6-5	-	-	TGTGCCAGCAGTACTTACTGGGGGGGCGGCCATGGCTACACCTTC	CASSTYWGGGHGYTF
TRBJ1-1	TRBV4-2	few	-	TGTGCCAGCAGCCAAGAACAGAACACTGAAGCTTTCTTT	CASSQEQNTEAFF
TRBJ2-7	TRBV11-2	-	-	TGTGCCAGCAGCTTAGTTGCTTTAGCGGACGCCTACGAGCAGTACTTC	CASSLVALADAYEQYF
TRBJ2-3	TRBV9	once	-	TGTGCCAGCAGCGCCGCCCCTGCGAGCACAGATACGCAGTATTTT	CASSAAPASTDTQYF
TRBJ2-5	TRBV27	-	TRBD1	TGTGCCAGCAGTCGACAGGGGGTTCTCCAAGAGACCCAGTACTTC	CASSRQGVLQETQYF
TRBJ1-1	TRBV9	-	-	TGTGCCAGCAGCGTAGCCGCGGGGGGTATGAACACTGAAGCTTTCTTT	CASSVAAGGMNTEAFF
TRBJ2-1	TRBV10-3	once	TRBD2	TGTGCCACCGAGCGGGAGGCAATCAATGAGCAGTTCTTC	CATEREAINEQFF
TRBJ2-3	TRBV11-3	-	-	TGTGCCAGCAGCTTGAGCGGAGACACAGATACGCAGTATTTT	CASSLSGDTDTQYF
TRBJ2-3	TRBV20-1	few	-	TGCAGTGCTAGGGGCCATGTTACGCAGTATTTT	CSARGHVTQYF
TRBJ2-5	TRBV6-1	-	-	TGTGCCAGCAGTGAAGACCTTTCGAGGCAAGAGACCCAGTACTTC	CASSEDLSRQETQYF
TRBJ2-1	TRBV5-4	-	TRBD2	TGTGCCAGCAGCGTGGAAGCGGGGGGGTACAATGAGCAGTTCTTC	CASSVEAGGYNEQFF
TRBJ1-6	TRBV5-1	few	-	TGCGCCAGCAGCCCGGCGGGGGACCTCTATAATTCACCCCTCCACTTT	CASSPAGDLYNSPLHF
TRBJ2-3	TRBV11-3	-	TRBD2	TGTGCCAGCAGCTTAGAAGCCCCCCCAGCGGGGGGGCTTAAAGATACGCAGTATTTT	CASSLEAPPAGGLKDTQYF